A selection of T cell receptor beta chains follows, all from one sample in a study of blood T cell repertoires in COVID-19. Clones were read by immunoSEQ multiplex PCR, and TCRdb kept only the in-frame ones, dropping some. The sample holds around 130,000 clones, 80% to 85% seen once. The sample taken for sequencing was peripheral blood. These receptors were collected from a man aged 55-75 years with acute or convalescent COVID-19. Each CDR3 is given with its conserved first and last residue. Each record gives: V gene, clone size, J gene, D gene, CDR3 protein, CDR3 DNA. A D gene is named only where the DNA matches it firmly. Clone size appears in some rows only: once, few, many, or a class for an expanded clone.

TRBV27,once,TRBJ2-7,TRBD2,CASSRLAGSYEQYF,TGTGCCAGCAGTAGACTAGCGGGCTCCTACGAGCAGTACTTC
TRBV5-6,.,TRBJ2-7,TRBD2,CASSSGGLAGNEQYF,TGTGCCAGCAGTTCCGGGGGACTAGCGGGAAACGAGCAGTACTTC
TRBV10-3,.,TRBJ2-7,TRBD1,CAISQTGDGDEQYF,TGTGCCATCAGCCAGACAGGGGATGGCGACGAGCAGTACTTC
TRBV4-1,.,TRBJ1-2,TRBD1,CASSQGVGQGFYGYTF,TGCGCCAGCAGCCAAGGCGTGGGACAGGGATTTTATGGCTACACCTTC
TRBV19,.,TRBJ1-3,.,CASGGLSGNTIYF,TGTGCCAGCGGAGGTCTCTCTGGAAACACCATATATTTT
TRBV19,.,TRBJ1-1,.,CASSTHARQRNPEAFF,TGTGCCAGTAGTACTCACGCCAGACAACGGAACCCTGAAGCTTTCTTT
TRBV5-6,.,TRBJ2-7,.,CASSLWEAGYEQYF,TGTGCCAGCAGCTTGTGGGAGGCAGGCTACGAGCAGTACTTC
TRBV7-7,.,TRBJ2-3,.,CASSRGSTTDTQYF,TGTGCCAGCAGCCGAGGTAGTACCACAGATACGCAGTATTTT
TRBV29-1,once,TRBJ2-7,TRBD1,CSVPGQGSYEQYF,TGCAGCGTACCGGGACAGGGAAGCTACGAGCAGTACTTC
TRBV4-2,.,TRBJ2-2,TRBD2,CASSPGTSGSAGTGELFF,TGTGCCAGCAGCCCAGGGACTAGCGGGAGTGCGGGGACCGGGGAGCTGTTTTTT
TRBV4-1,few,TRBJ2-7,.,CASSQAVAQGHGYEQYF,TGCGCCAGCAGCCAGGCGGTGGCCCAGGGACATGGCTACGAGCAGTACTTC
TRBV6-1,.,TRBJ2-5,TRBD1,CASSKDLWTGRETQYF,TGTGCCAGCAGTAAAGACCTATGGACAGGGCGAGAGACCCAGTACTTC
TRBV6-5,.,TRBJ1-2,TRBD1,CASELGQVRDGYTF,TGTGCCAGCGAGCTGGGACAGGTAAGGGATGGCTACACCTTC
TRBV5-8,.,TRBJ1-1,.,CASSLELTGGTEAFF,TGTGCCAGCAGCCTTGAGTTGACAGGTGGAACTGAAGCTTTCTTT
TRBV28,.,TRBJ1-4,TRBD1,CASSTGQGAVEKLFF,TGTGCCAGCAGTACCGGACAGGGAGCGGTCGAAAAACTGTTTTTT
TRBV3-1/TRBV3-2,.,TRBJ2-2,.,CASSHLQGIVNTGELFF,TGTGCCAGCAGCCATCTCCAGGGGATTGTAAACACCGGGGAGCTGTTTTTT
TRBV5-1,.,TRBJ2-1,TRBD2,CASSLGGAGGTNEQFF,TGCGCCAGCAGCTTGGGAGGAGCGGGAGGGACCAATGAGCAGTTCTTC
TRBV5-4,.,TRBJ2-5,.,CASSVDRETQYF,TGTGCCAGCAGCGTGGACCGGGAGACCCAGTACTTC
TRBV18,.,TRBJ2-7,TRBD2,CASSPNPSGSYEQYF,TGTGCCAGCTCACCGAACCCTAGCGGGAGTTACGAGCAGTACTTC
TRBV7-9,once,TRBJ1-5,.,CASSLGAGASNQPQHF,TGTGCCAGCAGCTTAGGTGCGGGGGCGAGCAATCAGCCCCAGCATTTT
TRBV24-1,.,TRBJ2-3,.,CATSDFSVRVSGTDTQYF,TGTGCCACCAGTGATTTTAGTGTGAGAGTCTCTGGCACAGATACGCAGTATTTT
TRBV5-1,.,TRBJ2-5,.,CASSLGSGTQETQYF,TGCGCCAGCAGCTTGGGTTCAGGGACTCAAGAGACCCAGTACTTC
TRBV7-2,.,TRBJ2-7,.,CASSLGPGSHEQYF,TGTGCCAGCAGCTTAGGCCCAGGGTCTCACGAGCAGTACTTC
TRBV7-2,once,TRBJ2-3,TRBD2,CASSLAGSDTQYF,TGTGCCAGCAGCCTAGCGGGCTCCGATACGCAGTATTTT
TRBV3-1/TRBV3-2,.,TRBJ1-5,TRBD1,CASSRTKYRGRCQPQHF,TGTGCCAGCAGCCGAACAAAATACAGGGGACGTTGTCAGCCCCAGCATTTT
TRBV11-2,once,TRBJ2-4,TRBD2,CASSLAGLAGGGNIQYF,TGTGCCAGCAGCTTAGCGGGACTAGCGGGAGGTGGAAACATTCAGTACTTC
TRBV30,once,TRBJ1-1,.,CAWSRQWGGLNTEAFF,TGTGCCTGGAGTCGGCAGTGGGGGGGCTTGAACACTGAAGCTTTCTTT
TRBV6-4,.,TRBJ2-1,.,CASSVGDSNEQFF,TGTGCCAGCAGTGTGGGAGATTCGAATGAGCAGTTCTTC
TRBV5-1,.,TRBJ2-7,.,CASSVDNSYEQYF,TGCGCCAGCAGCGTGGACAACTCCTACGAGCAGTACTTC
TRBV1,.,TRBJ1-2,.,CTSPRDVGYTF,TGCACCAGCCCGAGGGATGTCGGCTACACCTTC
TRBV11-2,.,TRBJ1-1,.,CASSHSSGNTEAFF,TGTGCCAGCAGCCATTCGTCAGGGAACACTGAAGCTTTCTTT
TRBV5-4,.,TRBJ1-3,.,CASSLPGSGNTIYF,TGTGCCAGCAGCTTGCCGGGCTCTGGAAACACCATATATTTT
TRBV5-8,.,TRBJ1-5,TRBD1,CASSLASGGQPQHF,TGTGCCAGCAGCTTGGCGTCAGGGGGACAGCCCCAGCATTTT
TRBV19,.,TRBJ2-5,.,CASRGADSLLQETQYF,TGTGCCAGTAGGGGCGCGGACAGCCTACTCCAAGAGACCCAGTACTTC
TRBV19,.,TRBJ2-7,TRBD1,CASSIFGGQGGEQYF,TGTGCCAGTAGTATATTTGGGGGACAGGGAGGCGAGCAGTACTTC
TRBV7-9,.,TRBJ2-1,TRBD2,CASSARLAAYNEQFF,TGTGCCAGCAGCGCCAGACTAGCGGCCTACAATGAGCAGTTCTTC
TRBV24-1,few,TRBJ1-5,.,CATRGAGNQPQHF,TGTGCCACCAGGGGGGCAGGGAATCAGCCCCAGCATTTT
TRBV5-1,.,TRBJ1-2,.,CASSFGGREEYGYTF,TGCGCCAGCAGCTTCGGGGGGCGGGAGGAGTATGGCTACACCTTC
TRBV19,.,TRBJ1-5,.,CASRTQGTDQPQHF,TGTGCCAGTAGAACACAGGGAACCGATCAGCCCCAGCATTTT
TRBV10-1,.,TRBJ2-1,TRBD2,CASSPTSVYNEQFF,TGCGCCAGCAGTCCTACTAGCGTCTACAATGAGCAGTTCTTC
TRBV7-2,.,TRBJ2-5,TRBD1,CASSSLGRGETQYF,TGTGCCAGCAGCTCCTTGGGCAGGGGGGAGACCCAGTACTTC
TRBV2,.,TRBJ1-2,.,CASRGEVYGYTF,TGTGCCAGCAGAGGGGAGGTCTATGGCTACACCTTC
TRBV5-1,.,TRBJ1-1,.,CASRWSSNTEAFF,TGCGCCAGCCGATGGAGCTCGAACACTGAAGCTTTCTTT
TRBV27,.,TRBJ1-1,TRBD1,CASSASGGLLKAFF,TGTGCCAGCAGTGCCTCAGGGGGTCTGCTTAAAGCTTTCTTT
TRBV6-2/TRBV6-3,.,TRBJ1-2,.,CASSSFPGYTF,TGTGCCAGCAGTTCCTTCCCTGGCTACACCTTC
TRBV19,.,TRBJ1-1,TRBD1,CASSSPRGQGRIEAFF,TGTGCCAGTAGTAGCCCGAGGGGACAGGGGAGGATAGAAGCTTTCTTT
TRBV5-1,.,TRBJ1-2,.,CASSLAGEYGYTF,TGCGCCAGCAGCTTGGCCGGGGAATATGGCTACACCTTC
TRBV5-1,.,TRBJ2-6,.,CASSLRTASGANVLTF,TGCGCCAGCAGCCTAAGGACAGCCTCTGGGGCCAACGTCCTGACTTTC
TRBV27,.,TRBJ1-1,TRBD1,CASRGQGRTEAFF,TGTGCCAGCAGGGGACAGGGCAGGACTGAAGCTTTCTTT
TRBV9,.,TRBJ2-3,TRBD2,CASSVEGWASGGAEDTQYF,TGTGCCAGCAGCGTAGAAGGATGGGCTAGCGGGGGGGCTGAAGATACGCAGTATTTT
TRBV27,.,TRBJ2-5,.,CASSPDSQAWETQYF,TGTGCCAGCAGTCCTGACAGTCAGGCTTGGGAGACCCAGTACTTC
TRBV6-5,.,TRBJ1-5,TRBD1,CASSSRTGNQPQHF,TGTGCCAGCAGCAGTAGGACAGGGAATCAGCCCCAGCATTTT
TRBV5-1,.,TRBJ2-1,.,CASSLGPPPNEQFF,TGCGCCAGCAGCTTGGGGCCCCCCCCCAATGAGCAGTTCTTC
TRBV7-9,.,TRBJ2-7,.,CASSSTGYEQYF,TGTGCCAGCAGCTCCACAGGTTACGAGCAGTACTTC
TRBV10-1,.,TRBJ2-3,TRBD2,CASSESGGALGTQYF,TGCGCCAGCAGTGAGTCCGGGGGGGCGTTAGGTACGCAGTATTTT
TRBV6-5,.,TRBJ2-2,TRBD1,CASRRDRTNTGELFF,TGTGCCAGCAGAAGGGACAGGACGAACACCGGGGAGCTGTTTTTT
TRBV11-2,.,TRBJ1-4,TRBD1,CASSLKATGTLFF,TGTGCCAGCAGCTTAAAAGCGACAGGGACTCTGTTTTTT
TRBV5-1,.,TRBJ1-2,TRBD1,CASSLGQGSYGYTF,TGCGCCAGCAGCTTGGGACAGGGATCCTATGGCTACACCTTC
TRBV5-1,.,TRBJ2-1,.,CASSLGGAYNEQFF,TGCGCCAGCAGCTTAGGCGGGGCCTACAATGAGCAGTTCTTC